This entry is about one TCR beta chain. Antigen: not known. Unique molecular identifiers were built into the TCR beta cDNA libraries. TCRdb reprocessed the PCR reads via MiXCR and lists one record per CDR3 protein. Of 700,000 to 900,000 distinct CDR3 sequences listed, approximately 44% were seen once; the top ten hold 4% to 5%. This specimen belongs to a study of post-analysis software for immune sequencing data. Study-level background: The patients showed relapsing-remitting, secondary progressive and progressive-relapsing multiple sclerosis courses. General study results and limits: Patients used five TRBV segments, including TRBV5-6, TRBV5-1 and TRBV20-1, more often than controls.

V was shortened by 0 bases and J by 8 bases, with 17 bases between the two germline ends. The germline gives CDR1 LGHNA, CDR2 YSLEER. The CDR3 length is 16 residues. This clonotype originated in a girl aged 10 to 17 with multiple sclerosis. Sequenced: blood. This rearrangement joins TRBV4-3 to TRBJ2-1, with TRBD2 as a possible D gene (5 bases). The CDR3 sequence: CASSQDLASLGDEQFF. The CDR3 bases are TGCGCCAGCAGCCAAGACCTGGCTAGCCTCGGAGATGAGCAGTTCTTC.